This TCR beta chain was found in a study of PD-1 blockade in classical Hodgkin lymphoma. General study results and limits: The diversity seen at baseline in complete responders resembled that of newly diagnosed patients.

Time point meaning: cycle 4 day 1 (C4D1), after five to seven weeks of nivolumab. Exposure to brentuximab vedotin varied, and each patient had relapsed following autologous stem cell transplantation. Profiling relied on immunoSEQ multiplex PCR, and the TCRdb table lists in-frame clones only, not all of them. The sample records over 6,500 clones, roughly four fifths being singletons. The CDR3 length is 14 residues. Deletions cut 5 bases from V and 5 bases from J, with 12 bases between. Germline values: CDR1 SGHTA, CDR2 FQGNSA. There are a few counts of this clone. The antigen is undetermined. Sequenced material: peripheral blood mononuclear cells (PBMCs), taken before the fourth cycle of nivolumab. The rearrangement links TRBV7-2 to TRBJ2-2; no definite D call. This TCR derives from a human donor with classical Hodgkin lymphoma. As DNA, the CDR3 is TGTGCCAGCAGCCCAAGGTCCGGAACCGGGGAGCTGTTTTTT. Amino acids: CASSPRSGTGELFF.